This T cell receptor (beta chain) was sequenced during a study of Graves' ophthalmopathy and Graves' hyperthyroidism. General observations from the study: The authors also found most expanded thyroid clonotypes above 0.001 frequency in blood.

Between the trimmed V and J ends, which lost 5 bases and 4 bases, there was a span of 16 bases. CDR1 and CDR2 from the germline V gene are SGHRS and YFSETQ. This CDR3 comprises 15 residues. Ophthalmopathy was moderately-to-severely active, CAS at least 3, NOSPECS at least 4, lasting under 3 months. The sample holds many counts of this clonotype. The target antigen is unknown. The authors amplified TCR beta CDR3 regions, and they did so from RNA transcripts for repertoire sequencing. HTBI primers were used in a first-round RT-PCR, which preceded a second-round multiplex PCR. TCRdb fed the multiplex PCR reads into MiXCR, producing one record per CDR3 protein. The sample carries about 400,000 distinct CDR3 sequences, about 17% recorded once.

The specimen sequenced was peripheral blood. This chain joins TRBV5-1 and TRBJ1-5, with D perhaps TRBD1 (6 bases). The sequence derives from a woman aged 18-29 years with Graves' ophthalmopathy. CDR3 amino acids: CASRPGDRSNQPQHF. The CDR3 region has the DNA TGCGCCAGCAGGCCCGGTGACAGGTCGAATCAGCCCCAGCATTTT. Using reference TRBV5-1 and TRBJ1-5 for the parts outside the CDR3, the full variable domain is KAGVTQTPRYLIKTRGQQVTLSCSPISGHRSVSWYQQTPGQGLQFLFEYFSETQRNKGNFPGRFSGRQFSNSRSEMNVSTLELGDSALYLCASRPGDRSNQPQHFGDGTRLSIL.